The 23 T cell receptor beta chains presented below share a single source sample, sequenced in a study of blood T cell repertoires in COVID-19. The method was immunoSEQ multiplex PCR; TCRdb's version includes in-frame clones alone and lacks a portion of them. The sample yields 190,000 or so clones, more than 85% seen once. Sequencing was carried out using peripheral blood. Receptor source: a man aged 40-49 years with active or convalescent COVID-19.

This chain uses TRBV15 with TRBJ2-5; possibly TRBD2 for D (6 bases). Trimming shortened V by 8 bases and J by 7 bases, and 20 bases separated the two germline ends. The CDR3 spans 14 residues. Germline V gene data show CDR1 as LNHNV and CDR2 as YYDKDF (reference sequence). The CDR3 sequence: CATETGLMGGTQYF. CDR3 nucleotides: TGTGCCACCGAAACGGGACTGATGGGAGGGACCCAGTACTTC.

This chain links TRBV7-9 with TRBJ1-6, with 7 positions matching TRBD1. The CDR3 length is 13 residues. The J segment lost 9 bases and the V segment lost 3 bases, leaving 2 bases of the junction unmatched. Germline CDR1 and CDR2: SEHNR and FQNEAQ (reference sequence). The CDR3, as DNA: TGTGCCAGCAGCTTGGGGACAGCTTCACCCCTCCACTTT. This translates into CASSLGTASPLHF.

The rearrangement joins TRBV27 to TRBJ2-3; 14 bases are shared with TRBD2. Germline V lookup: CDR1 MNHEY, CDR2 SMNVEV (reference sequence). J was trimmed by 2 bases and V by 3 bases; bases with no gene match: 13. CDR3 length: 20 residues. CDR3 region: CASSFNQPGLAGAPTDTQYF. The CDR3 region has the DNA TGTGCCAGCAGTTTCAACCAACCGGGACTAGCGGGGGCCCCCACAGATACGCAGTATTTT.

This chain connects TRBV30 to TRBJ1-4; D perhaps matches TRBD1 (5 bases). CDR1 is GTSNPN and CDR2 is SVGIG in the germline V gene (reference sequence). The V gene lost 0 bases and the J gene lost 0 bases, with 14 bases spanning the gap. This CDR3 is built from 17 residues. CDR3 in DNA: TGTGCCTGGAGTGTTACCTATGACAGAGCAACTAATGAAAAACTGTTTTTT. As protein: CAWSVTYDRATNEKLFF.

A few counts support this clone. The V call is TRBV30, the J call TRBJ1-5; D gene uncertain. Germline loops: CDR1 GTSNPN, CDR2 SVGIG (reference sequence). The length of the CDR3 is 13 residues. Trimming shortened V by 0 bases and J by 5 bases, and 8 bases separated the two germline ends. This CDR3 reads CAWSVSGHQPQHF. CDR3 DNA: TGTGCCTGGAGTGTATCGGGTCATCAGCCCCAGCATTTT.

The chain combines TRBV28 with TRBJ2-3, with 8 bases fitting TRBD1. The V and J ends lost 4 bases and 1 base, in that order; junction bases with no gene match: 4. CDR3 length: 15 residues. CDR1 is MDHEN and CDR2 is SYDVKM in the germline V gene. CDR3: CASSSQGVGTDTQYF. The CDR3 nucleotides are TGTGCCAGCAGTTCACAGGGGGTAGGCACAGATACGCAGTATTTT.

This clone was detected only a few times. This chain uses TRBV7-9 with TRBJ2-7, with 8 bases matching TRBD1. The trim removed 5 bases at V and 2 bases at J, leaving 8 bases unmatched. The CDR3 is made up of 15 amino acids. Germline V gene lookup returns CDR1 SEHNR and CDR2 FQNEAQ (reference sequence). CDR3 coding DNA: TGTGCCAGCAGCCCCGGACAGGGCCGGGCCTACGAGCAGTACTTC. Its protein product is CASSPGQGRAYEQYF. The full variable domain, with the rest looked up from reference TRBV7-9 and TRBJ2-7, is DTGVSQNPRHKITKRGQNVTFRCDPISEHNRLYWYRQTLGQGPEFLTYFQNEAQLEKSRLLSDRFSAERPKGSFSTLEIQRTEQGDSAMYLCASSPGQGRAYEQYFGPGTRLTVT.

This clone was found a few times. The chain recombines TRBV11-1 with TRBJ1-1; 7 bases align to TRBD1. Germline V lookup: CDR1 SGHAT, CDR2 FQDESV (reference sequence). J lost 5 bases, V lost 3 bases, and 3 bases had no gene match. CDR3 length: 13 residues. The CDR3: CASSLVQGTEAFF. DNA of the CDR3: TGTGCCAGCAGCTTGGTACAGGGGACTGAAGCTTTCTTT.

The chain recombines TRBV7-2 with TRBJ2-7, with TRBD1 matching 8 bases. CDR3 size: 15 residues. Germline CDR1 and CDR2: SGHTA and FQGNSA. V was pared by 5 bases and J by 6 bases, with 12 bases of the junction left unmatched. CDR3 in DNA: TGTGCCAGCAGCCCTAGCCCAGGGGGCCGGCTCGAGCAGTACTTC. This encodes CASSPSPGGRLEQYF.

The rearrangement uses TRBV7-8 and TRBJ2-7; 8 bases map to TRBD2. The CDR3 contains 15 residues. The V gene end was trimmed by 3 bases and the J gene end by 7 bases; junction bases not matched to a gene: 11. Germline CDR1 and CDR2: SGHVS and FQNEAQ. The CDR3 loop reads CASSLRGALYIEQYF. CDR3 bases: TGTGCCAGCAGCTTGCGGGGGGCCCTCTACATTGAGCAGTACTTC.

The V and J genes are TRBV3-1 (or the pseudogene TRBV3-2) and TRBJ2-3; D not certain. This CDR3 contains 13 residues. Germline V CDR1 and CDR2: LGHDT, YNNKEL (reference sequence). V was clipped by 0 bases and J by 2 bases, with 3 bases between them. In DNA, the CDR3 is TGTGCCAGCAGCCAAGAGTACACAGATACGCAGTATTTT. Translated, it gives CASSQEYTDTQYF.

The gene calls are TRBV7-3 and TRBJ2-2; 8 nucleotides agree with TRBD1. The CDR3 is made up of 15 amino acids. Germline CDR1 reads SGHTA; CDR2 reads FQGTGA. V lost 5 bases and J lost 3; bases outside the gene matches: 5. DNA of the CDR3: TGTGCCAGCAGCCCCATGACAGGGGACACCGGGGAGCTGTTTTTT. Translation gives CASSPMTGDTGELFF.

The chain couples TRBV13 to TRBJ2-7, with TRBD2 identical over 9 bases. Trimming cost V 1 base and J 1 base; bases outside gene matches: 2. The length of the CDR3 is 15 residues. Germline assignment: CDR1 PRHDT and CDR2 FYEKMQ (reference sequence). CDR3 coding DNA: TGTGCCAGCAGCTTAGTCCTAGCGGGGTCCTACGAGCAGTACTTC. Its protein product is CASSLVLAGSYEQYF.

The V gene is TRBV24-1, the J gene TRBJ2-3; TRBD2 aligns across 13 bases. The CDR3 length is 21 residues. Trimming at V came to 4 bases and at J to 3 bases, leaving 18 bases not matched to a gene. Germline V CDR1 and CDR2: KGHDR, SFDVKD. The CDR3 loop is CATSEPGGAQLAGGLTDTQYF. The CDR3 coding sequence is TGTGCCACCAGTGAACCAGGGGGCGCACAACTAGCGGGGGGGCTGACAGATACGCAGTATTTT.

The rearrangement joins TRBV6-5 to TRBJ1-5, with 10 bases aligning to TRBD1. In germline, CDR1 is MNHEY, CDR2 SVGAGI. The CDR3 extends over 13 amino acids. V was clipped by 6 bases and J by 10 bases; unmatched bases: 6. CDR3 amino acids: CASRGTGEVPQHF. The DNA for the CDR3 is TGTGCCAGCAGGGGGACAGGGGAAGTTCCCCAGCATTTT.

By sample fraction, this clone is large. The chain combines TRBV11-2 with TRBJ1-1; D remains ambiguous. This CDR3 contains 12 residues. The V end lost 8 bases, the J end lost 0 bases, and 7 bases lay between the germline ends. From germline, CDR1 is SGHAT and CDR2 FQNNGV. CDR3: CASLDLNTEAFF. The DNA of the CDR3 is TGTGCCAGCTTAGACTTGAACACTGAAGCTTTCTTT.

A few counts support this clone. The CDR3 DNA is TGTGCCAGCTCCGGGGGACATCAGCCCCAGCATTTT. This translates into CASSGGHQPQHF. This chain uses TRBV2 with TRBJ1-5; D perhaps matches TRBD1 (5 bases). In germline, CDR1 is SNHLY, CDR2 FYNNEI. The CDR3 runs 12 residues. V dropped 8 bases and J dropped 5 bases, with 10 bases sitting between them.

This clone was counted between two and nine times. V usage is TRBV6-1 and J usage is TRBJ2-5; D might be TRBD2 (6 bases). CDR1 and CDR2 (germline): MNHNS, SASEGT. The CDR3 is 14 residues long. With 1 base removed from V and 7 bases from J, the gap between germline ends came to 13 bases. Written as DNA, the CDR3 is TGTGCCAGCAGTGAAGTGGGGGGACCGGGGACCCAGTACTTC. Amino acid sequence: CASSEVGGPGTQYF.

The chain has TRBV12-3 or TRBV12-4 and TRBJ1-2; tentative D call: TRBD1 (5 bases). V gave up 4 bases and J gave up 7 bases, with 7 bases separating them. The CDR3 spans 11 residues. The CDR3 loop is CASSWGIGYTF. The CDR3 coding sequence is TGTGCCAGCAGTTGGGGCATTGGCTACACCTTC.

The chain's CDR3 is CASSGGAGSPLHF. Written as DNA, the CDR3 is TGTGCCAGCAGTGGGGGGGCCGGCTCACCCCTCCACTTT. The rearrangement links TRBV28 to TRBJ1-6; tentatively, D is TRBD1 (6 bases). Germline V gene data show CDR1 as MDHEN and CDR2 as SYDVKM. CDR3 length equals 13 residues. V lost 5 bases, J lost 10 bases, and 12 bases lay in between.

The chain is built from TRBV2 and TRBJ1-5; D gene unclear. The CDR3 runs to 16 residues. V gave up 4 bases and J gave up 5 bases, with 18 bases separating them. Germline V lookup: CDR1 SNHLY, CDR2 FYNNEI. The CDR3, as DNA: TGTGCCAGCAGTGGAGGCGACCTGGGCGGGTATCAGCCCCAGCATTTT. Translated: CASSGGDLGGYQPQHF.

The rearrangement links TRBV10-3 to TRBJ2-7; D is possibly TRBD1 (5 bases). The CDR3 extends over 14 amino acids. The ends were cut back, 3 bases at V and 2 bases at J, with 11 bases in the middle. CDR1 is ENHRY, CDR2 SYGVKD, per germline. As DNA, the CDR3 is TGTGCCATCAGTGATCTGAACAGGACCTACGAGCAGTACTTC. It specifies CAISDLNRTYEQYF.

The chain uses TRBV13 and TRBJ1-1; D remains unclear. CDR3 length: 14 amino acids. V shed 3 bases and J shed 1 base, with 9 bases lying between them. Germline CDR1 and CDR2: PRHDT and FYEKMQ (reference sequence). CDR3: CASSFVTGNTEAFF. DNA of the CDR3: TGTGCCAGCAGCTTTGTGACGGGGAACACTGAAGCTTTCTTT.